This T cell receptor beta chain was sequenced in a study of blood T cell repertoires in COVID-19. In the study overall: Samples taken during acute and convalescent COVID-19 were collected in the United States, Italy and Spain.

The ends were cut back, 5 bases at V and 3 bases at J, with 7 bases in the middle. Germline-derived CDR1 and CDR2 are SGHVS and FNYEAQ. The CDR3 length is 13 residues. The repertoire was sequenced with immunoSEQ multiplex PCR; TCRdb's copy has only in-frame clones and lacks some. The sample includes some 150,000 clones, around nine tenths of them seen just once. The sequencing sample was made of peripheral blood. The clonotype originates from a human donor in a cohort sampled during active COVID-19. V and J are TRBV7-6 and TRBJ1-4; D gene ambiguous. CDR3 protein: CASSAAANEKLFF. The DNA for the CDR3 is TGTGCCAGCAGCGCGGCAGCTAATGAAAAACTGTTTTTT.